A single T cell receptor beta chain is shown here with its context. Its target is not known. The ViraFEST assay expanded antigen-specific CD4+ T cells with viral peptide pools before sequencing. Following an approximately ten-day culture, CD4+ T cells were purified. From March to December 2020, the person had a SARS-CoV-2 infection that was confirmed by PCR. Clones were read by immunoSEQ multiplex PCR, and TCRdb kept only the in-frame ones, dropping some. The top ten hold around 18% of the sample, which has 20,000 to 30,000 clones, roughly two thirds seen once. This specimen belongs to a study of vaccination effects on CD4 cells after COVID-19. The CDR3 runs to 16 residues. Trimming took 4 bases from V and 4 from J; bases not matched to a gene: 10. Germline CDR1 and CDR2: MNHEY and SVGAGI.

The chain combines TRBV6-5 with TRBJ2-1; 7 nucleotides align to TRBD2. The sequenced sample was CD4+ T cells from PBMCs cultured with SARS-CoV-2 spike peptides, obtained before COVID-19 vaccination. This clonotype was sampled from a human donor who had a prior SARS-CoV-2 infection. The CDR3 DNA follows: TGTGCCAGCAGTTTATTTGTGGCTAGCGGATACAATGAGCAGTTCTTC. Amino acids: CASSLFVASGYNEQFF.